This T cell receptor beta chain was observed in a study of blood T cell repertoires in COVID-19. Study as a whole: Collection of acute and convalescent COVID-19 samples took place in the United States, Italy and Spain. PBMCs, B-cell-depleted T cells, or T cells were the source of the cDNA or gDNA that made up the material.

Per the original data handling: Researchers report that nucleated cell counts were estimated from reference gene primer amplification. The method was immunoSEQ multiplex PCR; TCRdb's version includes in-frame clones alone and lacks a portion of them. For V, J and clone size, that table is used; D and trimming come from the DNA. The top ten hold about 10% of the sample, which has more than 60,000 clones, roughly four fifths seen once. Trimming stripped 7 bases from V and 7 bases from J, with 26 bases between. The CDR3 has 17 amino acids. Per germline, CDR1 MDHEN and CDR2 SYDVKM. In this sample, this clone turned up once.

Sequenced sample: peripheral blood. The TCR was taken from a man aged 55 to 69 with acute or convalescent COVID-19. This sequence joins TRBV28 and TRBJ2-1, with a possible D match to TRBD2 (6 bases). The CDR3 DNA reads TGTGCCAGCACCCCTATGCCCTTTTCACTAGCAGTGAATGAGCAGTTCTTC. It yields the protein CASTPMPFSLAVNEQFF.